Listed here are 15 T cell receptor beta chains from one sample, sequenced in a study of T cell responses to AZD1222 COVID-19 vaccine. Profiled with immunoSEQ multiplex PCR; TCRdb holds only in-frame clones, not every one. The data show about 93,000 clones, with approximately 90% seen just once and roughly 2.7% held by the top ten. Sample: peripheral blood, taken 28 days after the second AZD1222 dose. The receptors shown here come from an adult who received the AZD1222 COVID-19 vaccine.

This clone was seen once. The rearrangement joins TRBV9 to TRBJ1-2; 9 bases are shared with TRBD1. The CDR3 spans 16 residues. Looked up from germline, CDR1 is SGDLS and CDR2 is YYNGEE. After removal of 3 bases from V and 5 bases from J, the junction contained 11 bases not matched to a gene. The CDR3 spells CASSARGTGIMYGYTF. The CDR3 DNA follows: TGTGCCAGCAGCGCGAGGGGGACAGGGATTATGTATGGCTACACCTTC.

The rearrangement joins TRBV12-5 to TRBJ1-1, with TRBD1 matching over 10 bases. The V and J ends lost 6 bases and 0 bases, in that order; junction bases with no gene match: 10. The V gene's germline CDR1 is LGHNT and CDR2 FRNRAP. This CDR3 has 17 residues. The DNA for the CDR3 is TGTGCTAGTGGATCGACAGGGGGCGCGTCCGTGAACACTGAAGCTTTCTTT. Amino acid sequence: CASGSTGGASVNTEAFF.

The CDR3 region is CASSIDSYYYNEQFF. The DNA of the CDR3 is TGTGCCAGCAGCATCGACAGCTACTACTACAATGAGCAGTTCTTC. The V and J genes are TRBV5-4 and TRBJ2-1; tentatively, D is TRBD1 (5 bases). The CDR3 is 15 residues long. V was pared by 4 bases and J by 3 bases, with 14 bases between. In germline, CDR1 is SGHNT, CDR2 YYREEE (reference sequence).

The rearrangement uses TRBV29-1 and TRBJ2-3; 9 bases match TRBD2. Germline CDR1 SQVTM, CDR2 ANQGSEA. The CDR3 length is 14 residues. Trimming cost V 3 bases and J 4 bases; bases outside gene matches: 5. The CDR3 DNA reads TGCAGCGTTGACGGGGGCGGGGGGGCAGATACGCAGTATTTT. Protein: CSVDGGGGADTQYF.

This sequence joins TRBV12-5 and TRBJ2-5; tentative D call: TRBD1 (6 bases). Trimming shortened V by 5 bases and J by 2 bases, and 9 bases separated the two germline ends. The CDR3 has 13 residues. In germline, CDR1 is LGHNT, CDR2 FRNRAP. This CDR3 reads CASGKDRQETQYF. The DNA of the CDR3 is TGTGCTAGTGGTAAGGACAGACAAGAGACCCAGTACTTC. Filled out from reference TRBV12-5 and TRBJ2-5, the complete variable domain reads DARVTQTPRHKVTEMGQEVTMRCQPILGHNTVFWYRQTMMQGLELLAYFRNRAPLDDSGMPKDRFSAEMPDATLATLKIQPSEPRDSAVYFCASGKDRQETQYFGPGTRLLVL.

The genes are TRBV7-9 and TRBJ1-6; D gene uncertain. V was clipped by 5 bases and J by 7 bases, with 9 bases between them. CDR1 and CDR2 (germline): SEHNR, FQNEAQ (reference sequence). CDR3 length equals 13 residues. In DNA form, the CDR3 reads TGTGCCAGCAGCCGGGCGGCCAATTCACCCCTCCACTTT. Encoded protein: CASSRAANSPLHF.

The J gene is TRBJ2-1, the V gene TRBV10-3; D tentatively fits TRBD1 or TRBD2 (6 bases each). The V gene lost 3 bases and the J gene lost 10 bases, with 10 bases spanning the gap. This CDR3 contains 12 residues. Germline V lookup: CDR1 ENHRY, CDR2 SYGVKD. CDR3 in DNA: TGTGCCATCAGTGAAAGGGGGGACGAGCAGTTCTTC. Amino acids: CAISERGDEQFF.

The chain carries TRBV29-1 and TRBJ2-1, with no clear D. Trimming removed 4 bases from V and 8 bases from J, with 15 bases in between. The germline V gene has CDR1 SQVTM and CDR2 ANQGSEA. The length of the CDR3 is 13 residues. The CDR3 loop is CSVVGPSLDEQFF. The CDR3 region has the DNA TGCAGCGTTGTCGGCCCTTCTTTGGATGAGCAGTTCTTC.

The chain joins TRBV6-2 or TRBV6-3 to TRBJ1-1; possible D gene TRBD1, 5 bases. Germline CDR1 and CDR2: MNHEY and SVGEGT. V shed 5 bases and J shed 3 bases, with 13 bases lying between them. The CDR3 sequence is 14 residues long. The CDR3 bases are TGTGCCAGCAGTCTATCCAGGGTCTACACTGAAGCTTTCTTT. Its translation: CASSLSRVYTEAFF.

This clone was detected a few times. J is TRBJ2-7 and V is TRBV19; D is perhaps TRBD2 (7 bases). The CDR3 is 13 residues long. Per germline, CDR1 LNHDA and CDR2 SQIVND (reference sequence). V was shortened by 2 bases and J by 6 bases, with 11 bases between the two germline ends. The CDR3 is CASSIWGGLEQYF. The CDR3 coding sequence is TGTGCCAGTAGTATATGGGGGGGGCTCGAGCAGTACTTC.

This rearrangement joins TRBV10-3 to TRBJ2-5; TRBD1 or TRBD2 may be the D gene (5 bases each). V lost 5 bases and J lost 3, with 10 bases in between. The CDR3 length is 13 residues. Per the germline V gene, CDR1 is ENHRY and CDR2 is SYGVKD. This CDR3 reads CAISYGGEETQYF. The CDR3 DNA reads TGTGCCATCAGTTATGGGGGAGAAGAGACCCAGTACTTC.

The V and J genes are TRBV29-1 and TRBJ2-1; 10 nucleotides match TRBD2. This CDR3 comprises 11 residues. The V and J ends lost 3 bases and 15 bases, in that order; junction bases with no gene match: 5. Germline V gives CDR1 SQVTM, CDR2 ANQGSEA. Written as DNA, the CDR3 is TGCAGCGTTGAGCGACTAGCGGGCTCGTTCTTC. This gives the protein CSVERLAGSFF.

The chain is built from TRBV6-2 or TRBV6-3 and TRBJ1-2, with TRBD1 matching over 10 bases. The germline CDR1 and CDR2 sequences are MNHEY and SVGEGT. V was clipped by 6 bases and J by 4 bases; unmatched bases: 2. The CDR3 covers 13 residues. CDR3 sequence (DNA): TGTGCCAGCAGCCGGGACAGGGGCTATGGCTACACCTTC. This sequence encodes CASSRDRGYGYTF.

In DNA form, the CDR3 reads TGTGCCAGCAGCTTAGCGACTGGTTCTAACTATGGCTACACCTTC. It yields the protein CASSLATGSNYGYTF. The chain has TRBV7-8 and TRBJ1-2; D is unclear. Trimming cost V 0 bases and J 0 bases, with 8 bases left between them. The CDR3 contains 15 residues. CDR1 SGHVS and CDR2 FQNEAQ come from the germline V gene. Complete variable domain (other parts from reference TRBV7-8 and TRBJ1-2): GAGVSQSPRYKVAKRGQDVALRCDPISGHVSLFWYQQALGQGPEFLTYFQNEAQLDKSGLPSDRFFAERPEGSVSTLKIQRTQQEDSAVYLCASSLATGSNYGYTFGSGTRLTVV.

This clone showed up just once. The rearrangement uses TRBV5-8 and TRBJ1-6; the D is unclear. V was trimmed by 4 bases and J by 9 bases, leaving 14 bases between them. There are 14 residues in the CDR3. From germline, CDR1 is SGHTS and CDR2 YDEGEE. The CDR3 nucleotides read TGTGCCAGCAGCCCCCGACCCGGCGGTTCACCCCTCCACTTT. This gives the protein CASSPRPGGSPLHF.